This passage covers 10 T cell receptor beta chains from one sample sequenced in a study of neurological immune-mediated disorders. From the 5' RACE reads, TCRdb called clonotypes with MiXCR, one entry per CDR3 protein. The sample records around 60,000 distinct CDR3 sequences, 3% to 4% being singletons. The source material was PBMCs. The source is a woman aged 60-75 years with multiple sclerosis.

This clonotype was observed many times. The J gene is TRBJ2-7, the V gene TRBV20-1; 9 bases fit TRBD1. Germline CDR1 and CDR2: DFQATT and SNEGSKA (reference sequence). CDR3 length equals 13 residues. CDR3 loop: CSGGTGKDYEQYF. The CDR3 DNA is TGCAGCGGCGGGACAGGGAAAGACTACGAGCAGTACTTC.

This clonotype appeared many times. V usage is TRBV20-1 and J usage is TRBJ1-1, with TRBD1 as a possible D gene (5 bases). This CDR3 contains 15 residues. The germline V gene has CDR1 DFQATT and CDR2 SNEGSKA (reference sequence). Trimming pared 6 bases from V and 0 bases from J, leaving 17 bases between. The CDR3 sequence is CSALKAGTMNTEAFF. The CDR3 DNA sequence: TGCAGTGCCCTAAAAGCCGGGACTATGAACACTGAAGCTTTCTTT.

Many counts were recorded for this clonotype. The chain joins TRBV5-1 to TRBJ2-1; D not certain. The germline V gene has CDR1 SGHRS and CDR2 YFSETQ. The CDR3 totals 14 residues. Trimming removed 0 bases at V and 5 bases at J, with 9 bases between. The CDR3 DNA follows: TGCGCCAGCAGCTTGGCACGGTCGGACAATGAGCAGTTCTTC. It is translated as CASSLARSDNEQFF.

This clonotype was detected many times. The gene calls are TRBV7-3 and TRBJ2-2; no clear D. The CDR3 has 18 residues. With 3 bases removed from V and 6 bases from J, the gap between germline ends came to 23 bases. Germline assignment: CDR1 SGHTA and CDR2 FQGTGA. Written as DNA, the CDR3 is TGTGCCAGCAGCTTGGCCCCTGCCGGACCCCTCGTATCCGGGGAGCTGTTTTTT. Its protein is CASSLAPAGPLVSGELFF.

This clonotype was observed at least ten times. The V and J genes are TRBV2 and TRBJ2-5, with 11 bases lining up with TRBD1. In germline, CDR1 is SNHLY, CDR2 FYNNEI. Germline trimming cut 7 bases from V and 4 bases from J; bases unmatched to any gene: 8. The CDR3 is 15 residues long. This CDR3 is CASIPPGQGGETQYF. For the CDR3, the DNA is TGTGCCAGCATCCCGCCGGGACAGGGGGGAGAGACCCAGTACTTC.

In this sample, this clonotype turned up many times. The V and J genes are TRBV18 and TRBJ1-3; D call uncertain. CDR1 and CDR2 (germline): KGHSH, LQKENI. The V end was cut by 5 bases, the J end by 0 bases, with 5 bases between. The CDR3 extends over 13 amino acids. This CDR3 reads CASSGDSGNTIYF. The CDR3 DNA is TGTGCCAGCTCAGGGGACTCTGGAAACACCATATATTTT. The whole variable domain, filled in from reference TRBV18 and TRBJ1-3, reads NAGVMQNPRHLVRRRGQEARLRCSPMKGHSHVYWYRQLPEEGLKFMVYLQKENIIDESGMPKERFSAEFPKEGPSILRIQQVVRGDSAAYFCASSGDSGNTIYFGEGSWLTVV.

In this sample, this clonotype turned up many times. The rearrangement joins TRBV4-1 to TRBJ1-4; D ambiguous. The germline V and J ends were trimmed by 1 base and 5 bases, with 8 bases remaining between them. CDR3 length equals 14 residues. Germline V gene lookup returns CDR1 MGHRA and CDR2 YSYEKL. The CDR3 protein is CASSQGQENEKLFF. In nucleotides, the CDR3 is TGCGCCAGCAGCCAAGGGCAGGAGAATGAAAAACTGTTTTTT.

This clonotype was recorded many times. The chain couples TRBV28 to TRBJ2-1; 11 positions agree with TRBD2. The CDR3 contains 16 residues. Germline V gene lookup returns CDR1 MDHEN and CDR2 SYDVKM. Trimming removed 1 base from V and 6 bases from J; junction bases left unmatched: 5. The CDR3 coding sequence is TGTGCCAGCAGTTTATCTACTAGCGGGGGTTCCAATGAGCAGTTCTTC. Translated, it gives CASSLSTSGGSNEQFF.

This clonotype was counted at least ten times. The chain links TRBV7-8 to TRBJ2-2; D call uncertain. V was cut by 2 bases and J by 3 bases, with 7 bases left in between. The germline CDR1 and CDR2 sequences are SGHVS and FQNEAQ. The CDR3 totals 14 residues. The CDR3 protein is CASSLSQDTGELFF. In nucleotides, the CDR3 is TGTGCCAGCAGCTTATCTCAGGACACCGGGGAGCTGTTTTTT.

This clonotype was found many times. V gene TRBV5-1 combines with J gene TRBJ2-7, with 7 nucleotides matching TRBD1. This CDR3 is built from 17 residues. CDR1 SGHRS and CDR2 YFSETQ come from the germline V gene. The ends lost 1 base at V and 2 bases at J; junction bases unmatched: 12. The DNA of the CDR3 is TGCGCCAGCAGCTTGTTCCCCGTGAGACAGGGAACCTACGAGCAGTACTTC. It specifies CASSLFPVRQGTYEQYF.